This TCR beta chain is drawn from a study of sequential checkpoint blockade in melanoma. CDR1 is SEHNR and CDR2 is FQNEAQ in the germline V gene (reference sequence). The CDR3 sequence is 17 residues long. The V and J ends lost 3 bases and 5 bases, in that order; junction bases with no gene match: 8. Generated by immunoSEQ multiplex PCR, the TCRdb table keeps only in-frame clones and is missing some. The sample contains 18,000 or so clones, 50% to 65% of which appear only once. Treatment meaning: randomized to nivolumab then ipilimumab (arm A) or the reverse (arm B). Patients had received no earlier DNA-damaging chemotherapy.

This receptor was taken from a human donor with melanoma. The sample was CD8+ T cells sorted from blood (inferred from file names), taken from a patient given nivolumab and ipilimumab in sequence. The rearrangement uses TRBV7-9 and TRBJ1-4; 11 nucleotides agree with TRBD1. The CDR3 coding sequence is TGTGCCAGCAGCTTGTGGACAGGGGGCAACCAAAATGAAAAACTGTTTTTT. Its protein product is CASSLWTGGNQNEKLFF.